The subject of this entry is one T cell receptor beta chain. The antigen is undetermined. One end of the junction does not line up with germline, which may come from a read error. Germline CDR1 reads SGHTS; CDR2 reads YDEGEE. The CDR3 covers 14 residues. Profiled with immunoSEQ multiplex PCR; TCRdb holds only in-frame clones, not every one. The sample consists of around 140,000 clones, 85% to 95% of them appearing once. The sample belongs to a study of T cell responses to AZD1222 COVID-19 vaccine. Study-wide results and limits: At baseline, seropositivity was found in only six or seven AZD1222 recipients. Spike-specific TCR breadth and depth both grew after two AZD1222 doses.

The sequenced sample was peripheral blood, obtained after recovery from COVID-19. The chain employs TRBV5-8 and TRBJ1-6, with no clear D. This receptor was obtained from an adult who had recovered from COVID-19. In nucleotides, the CDR3 is TGTGCCAGCAGCTTGGTGGAGAAGGGCAAGGGCCTTTCATTT. Translated: CASSLVEKGKGLSF.